Below, 32 T cell receptor beta chains from the same sample are listed, as sequenced in a study of identical twins (dated by TCRdb to 2016 to 2017). Libraries were made using 5' RACE. TCRdb shows the sequencer as Illumina HiSeq 2000. In-frame beta chains were kept once TCRdb had trimmed the public reads at Q25 with fastp and called clones with MiXCR. Rows with a matching CDR3 protein are joined into one entry that keeps the most common DNA and genes. Recorded for this sample are 250,000 to 350,000 distinct CDR3 sequences; 6.5% to 9.5% of them occurred a single time. The top ten clonotypes cover around 2.1% of the sample. In addition, the sample was reused for a study of yellow fever vaccine responses in identical twins.

The sequencing sample was made of memory (CD45RO+) T cells sorted from blood. In light of the paper, this sample's cell subset or site label describes: CD45RO+ enriched T cells. Receptors originate from a young woman in good health.

This clonotype was seen a few times. V and J are TRBV2 and TRBJ1-3, with unresolved D. Trimming cost V 8 bases and J 3 bases, with 11 bases left between them. The CDR3 consists of 13 residues. The germline gives CDR1 SNHLY, CDR2 FYNNEI. The CDR3 DNA reads as TGTGCCAGCTTTAGGGAAGTTGGAAACACCATATATTTT. It specifies CASFREVGNTIYF.

The sample holds many counts of this clonotype. The chain links TRBV4-1 to TRBJ2-5; 7 nucleotides match TRBD2. Germline CDR1 reads MGHRA; CDR2 reads YSYEKL. Trimming took 6 bases from V and 4 from J; bases not matched to a gene: 8. The CDR3 is made up of 14 amino acids. As DNA, the CDR3 is TGCGCCAGCAGTCTGACAAGGGAGGGAGAGACCCAGTACTTC. Amino acid sequence: CASSLTREGETQYF.

V usage is TRBV2 and J usage is TRBJ2-3; TRBD1 or TRBD2 may be the D gene (5 bases each). V was trimmed by 4 bases and J by 9 bases, leaving 17 bases between them. The germline V gene has CDR1 SNHLY and CDR2 FYNNEI. The CDR3 length is 14 residues. DNA for the CDR3: TGTGCCAGCAGTGGAGACCGGGACGCAAAAACGCAGTATTTT. It is translated as CASSGDRDAKTQYF.

This clonotype was picked up many times. The chain is built from TRBV13 and TRBJ2-7; TRBD1 matches at 8 bases. Germline CDR1 reads PRHDT; CDR2 reads FYEKMQ (reference sequence). This CDR3 is built from 14 residues. With V trimmed by 0 bases and J by 6 bases, 4 bases remained unmatched. Here the CDR3 reads CASSLGDRGGEQYV. DNA for the CDR3: TGTGCCAGCAGCTTAGGTGACAGGGGTGGCGAGCAGTACGTC.

This clonotype was observed at least ten times. The CDR3 is CASSFPGQETQYF. CDR3 coding DNA: TGTGCCAGCAGTTTCCCAGGGCAAGAGACCCAGTACTTC. V usage is TRBV28 and J usage is TRBJ2-5; D is perhaps TRBD1 (5 bases). The V and J ends lost 3 bases and 2 bases respectively, with 7 bases between them. The germline V gene has CDR1 MDHEN and CDR2 SYDVKM. The CDR3 sequence is 13 residues long.

V usage is TRBV20-1 and J usage is TRBJ2-6; D not resolved. The CDR3 is 15 amino acids. The germline V gene has CDR1 DFQATT and CDR2 SNEGSKA (reference sequence). Trimming took off 1 base at V and 0 bases at J, with 7 bases between the two ends. CDR3 region: CSARGANSGANVLTF. The CDR3 DNA reads as TGCAGTGCTAGAGGGGCCAACTCTGGGGCCAACGTCCTGACTTTC.

Remarks on this clonotype: A read error is possible here, since a much larger clone lies one base away. The chain uses TRBV28 and TRBJ2-3; D possibly corresponds to TRBD1 (5 bases). Germline V gene sequence: CDR1 MDHEN, CDR2 SYDVKM. The CDR3 sequence is 11 residues long. The CDR3 nucleotides read TGTGCCAGCAGTTTGGGGCATACGCGGTATTTT. Its translation is CASSLGHTRYF. Filled out from reference TRBV28 and TRBJ2-3, the complete variable domain reads DVKVTQSSRYLVKRTGEKVFLECVQDMDHENMFWYRQDPGLGLRLIYFSYDVKMKEKGDIPEGYSVSREKKERFSLILESASTNQTSMYLCASSLGHTRYFGPGTRLTVL.

The genes are TRBV11-3 and TRBJ1-6; maybe TRBD1 (5 bases). Germline CDR1 and CDR2: SGHNT and YENEEA. CDR3 length equals 14 residues. V gave up 5 bases and J gave up 4 bases, with 9 bases separating them. The CDR3 here is CASSATGYNSPLHF. In DNA form, the CDR3 reads TGTGCCAGCAGCGCAACAGGTTATAATTCACCCCTCCACTTT.

The rearrangement uses TRBV24-1 and TRBJ1-1; D possibly corresponds to TRBD1 (6 bases). Germline V lookup: CDR1 KGHDR, CDR2 SFDVKD. V lost 11 bases to trimming and J lost 3 bases, with 12 bases between them. This CDR3 is 12 amino acids long. CDR3 coding DNA: TGTGCCATACAGGGACAAGACACTGAAGCTTTCTTT. Translation gives CAIQGQDTEAFF.

The sample holds a few counts of this clonotype. The V call is TRBV6-1, the J call TRBJ1-5; maybe TRBD1 (5 bases). CDR1 and CDR2 (germline): MNHNS, SASEGT. Trimming cost V 0 bases and J 3 bases, with 9 bases left between them. The CDR3 consists of 15 residues. DNA of the CDR3: TGTGCCAGCAGTGAAGCGGGGGACCCCAATCAGCCCCAGCATTTT. It encodes CASSEAGDPNQPQHF.

This clonotype showed up many times. J is TRBJ2-1 and V is TRBV3-1, with D possibly being TRBD1 (6 bases). Trimming cost V 5 bases and J 10 bases, with 12 bases left between them. CDR1 LGHDT and CDR2 YNNKEL come from the germline V gene (reference sequence). The CDR3 is 12 amino acids. The CDR3 region is CASSGQGTEQFF. The DNA for the CDR3 is TGTGCCAGCAGCGGGCAGGGGACGGAGCAGTTCTTC.

Many counts were recorded for this clonotype. The chain carries TRBV6-1 and TRBJ1-5, with TRBD1 matching over 7 bases. V lost 3 bases and J lost 6; bases outside the gene matches: 8. The CDR3 contains 15 residues. The germline CDR1 and CDR2 sequences are MNHNS and SASEGT. This chain's CDR3 is CASSDRGSESQPQHF. In DNA form, the CDR3 reads TGTGCCAGCAGTGACAGGGGGTCGGAATCTCAGCCCCAGCATTTT.

This clonotype showed up many times. The V and J genes are TRBV5-1 and TRBJ2-7; 8 nucleotides match TRBD2. Germline-derived CDR1 and CDR2 are SGHRS and YFSETQ. The CDR3 spans 16 residues. V lost 0 bases, J lost 4 bases, and 9 bases stayed unmatched. The CDR3 DNA follows: TGCGCCAGCAGCTTGGCCTTCGGGACTAGTAGTTACGAGCAGTACTTC. Its translation: CASSLAFGTSSYEQYF.

This rearrangement joins TRBV20-1 to TRBJ2-3; 7 positions match TRBD2. CDR3 length: 13 amino acids. Looked up from germline, CDR1 is DFQATT and CDR2 is SNEGSKA (reference sequence). The CDR3 sequence: CRADSGSTDTQYF. In nucleotides, the CDR3 is TGCAGGGCGGATAGCGGGAGCACAGATACGCAGTATTTT.

V usage is TRBV12-3 or TRBV12-4 and J usage is TRBJ2-1; 9 bases agree with TRBD2. There are 15 residues in the CDR3. V lost 7 bases to trimming and J lost 4 bases; unmatched junction nucleotides: 8. CDR3 coding DNA: TGTGCCAGCAAGAATAGCGGGGGTAGGTACAATGAGCAGTTCTTC. Protein: CASKNSGGRYNEQFF.

Ten or more counts support this clonotype. The chain employs TRBV29-1 and TRBJ1-2, with D uncertain. Germline V lookup: CDR1 SQVTM, CDR2 ANQGSEA. The CDR3 is made up of 14 amino acids. Trimming cost V 3 bases and J 7 bases, with 18 bases left between them. CDR3 nucleotides: TGCAGCGTTGAGAGGTACACGGACTTGGTTGGCTACACCTTC. Translating gives CSVERYTDLVGYTF.

The rearrangement uses TRBV5-1 and TRBJ2-7; 8 bases match TRBD1. Trimming cost V 1 base and J 4 bases; bases outside gene matches: 13. CDR1 and CDR2 from the germline V gene are SGHRS and YFSETQ. The CDR3 totals 17 residues. The CDR3 DNA sequence: TGCGCCAGCAGCTTGCGAGGAAACGGACAGGGTCAATACGAGCAGTACTTC. It encodes CASSLRGNGQGQYEQYF.

There are a few counts of this clonotype. The chain combines TRBV7-9 with TRBJ2-5; TRBD2 aligns across 10 bases. CDR1 is SEHNR, CDR2 FQNEAQ, per germline (reference sequence). V dropped 1 base and J dropped 7; count of bases not matched to a gene: 9. The CDR3 is made up of 16 amino acids. The CDR3 sequence: CASSLEGLAGVGTQYF. DNA for the CDR3: TGTGCCAGCAGCTTAGAAGGCCTAGCGGGAGTCGGGACCCAGTACTTC.

Ten or more counts support this clonotype. The chain employs TRBV7-7 and TRBJ2-2; a possible D gene is TRBD2 (5 bases). Germline-derived CDR1 and CDR2 are SSHAT and FNYEAQ (reference sequence). The CDR3 runs to 15 residues. The V end lost 1 base, the J end lost 2 bases, and 8 bases lay between the germline ends. The CDR3 bases are TGTGCCAGCAGCTTAGTTGGAGGAAACACCGGGGAGCTGTTTTTT. It translates to CASSLVGGNTGELFF.

This clonotype was picked up many times. J is TRBJ2-1 and V is TRBV5-6, with 9 bases matching TRBD2. This CDR3 spans 16 amino acids. Trimming cost V 4 bases and J 4 bases; bases outside gene matches: 9. Germline values: CDR1 SGHDT, CDR2 YYEEEE. CDR3 sequence (DNA): TGTGCCAGCAGCGCAGGGACTAGCTTTGATTACAATGAGCAGTTCTTC. Translation: CASSAGTSFDYNEQFF.

This clonotype was counted only a few times. This sequence joins TRBV3-1 and TRBJ1-2, with 9 bases identical to TRBD1. The CDR3 spans 15 residues. Losses at the gene ends were 4 bases for V and 2 bases for J; bases not matched to a gene: 5. Per germline, CDR1 LGHDT and CDR2 YNNKEL (reference sequence). CDR3 region: CASSLRGQGNYGYTF. The CDR3, as DNA: TGTGCCAGCAGCCTTCGCGGACAGGGGAACTATGGCTACACCTTC.

This clonotype came up a few times. CDR3 loop: CSVGEGGLQPQHF. As DNA, the CDR3 is TGCAGCGTGGGGGAGGGGGGGCTTCAGCCCCAGCATTTT. This rearrangement joins TRBV29-1 to TRBJ1-5; D might be TRBD1 (6 bases). The germline gives CDR1 SQVTM, CDR2 ANQGSEA. V was trimmed by 6 bases and J by 6 bases, leaving 15 bases between them. The CDR3 is 13 residues long.

This clonotype was found many times. The chain is built from TRBV11-2 and TRBJ1-2, with D tentatively TRBD1 (6 bases). CDR1 and CDR2 from the germline V gene are SGHAT and FQNNGV. The CDR3 runs to 13 residues. The V end lost 5 bases, the J end lost 6 bases, and 13 bases lay between the germline ends. CDR3 coding DNA: TGTGCCAGCAGCCCGACAGGACGCCATGGCTACACCTTC. Residues: CASSPTGRHGYTF.

This chain uses TRBV7-9 with TRBJ2-5, with a weak D call TRBD2 (6 bases). The germline gives CDR1 SEHNR, CDR2 FQNEAQ (reference sequence). Trimming cost V 5 bases and J 0 bases, with 10 bases left between them. This CDR3 has 14 amino acids. The CDR3 here is CASSRRLDQETQYF. The CDR3, as DNA: TGTGCCAGCAGCAGAAGACTAGACCAAGAGACCCAGTACTTC.

This clonotype was recorded many times. This chain uses TRBV11-2 with TRBJ2-1; 7 positions match TRBD2. The length of the CDR3 is 15 residues. The ends lost 4 bases at V and 9 bases at J; junction bases unmatched: 12. Germline lookup yields CDR1 SGHAT and CDR2 FQNNGV. The CDR3 DNA sequence: TGTGCCAGCAGCTCCCTCACTAGCGCCCACAGTGAGCAGTTCTTC. It encodes CASSSLTSAHSEQFF.

This clonotype was detected only a few times. The J gene is TRBJ2-1, the V gene TRBV24-1; TRBD2 aligns across 13 bases. Looked up from germline, CDR1 is KGHDR and CDR2 is SFDVKD. CDR3 length equals 16 residues. The V gene end was trimmed by 2 bases and the J gene end by 6 bases; junction bases not matched to a gene: 3. The chain's CDR3 is CATSDYTSGRANEQFF. The CDR3 nucleotides read TGTGCCACCAGTGATTATACTAGCGGGAGGGCCAATGAGCAGTTCTTC.

The rearrangement links TRBV5-5 to TRBJ2-7, with D unclear. This CDR3 region has 15 residues. The germline V gene encodes CDR1 SGHKS and CDR2 YYEKEE (reference sequence). V lost 2 bases and J 0 bases, leaving 12 bases between the germline ends. CDR3 DNA: TGTGCCAGCAGCTTAGGACCGTCAAGCTCCTACGAGCAGTACGTC. This translates into CASSLGPSSSYEQYV.

V usage is TRBV4-2 and J usage is TRBJ2-4, with D unresolved. Germline CDR1 is LGHNA and CDR2 is YNFKEQ. The CDR3 is 17 residues long. V was pared by 0 bases and J by 0 bases, with 12 bases between. CDR3 bases: TGTGCCAGCAGCCAAGAAGGCAGGAGAGTAGCCAAAAACATTCAGTACTTC. It codes for CASSQEGRRVAKNIQYF.

This chain joins TRBV24-1 and TRBJ1-5, with D uncertain. Germline CDR1 reads KGHDR; CDR2 reads SFDVKD. This CDR3 region has 12 residues. The V and J ends lost 2 bases and 4 bases respectively, with 2 bases between them. The CDR3 coding sequence is TGTGCCACCAGTGATTGGAATCAGCCCCAGCATTTT. Translating it yields CATSDWNQPQHF.

The table lists this clonotype with many counts. The chain couples TRBV20-1 to TRBJ2-4; TRBD1 matches 7 bases. V lost 8 bases, J lost 4 bases, and 17 bases stayed unmatched. Germline lookup yields CDR1 DFQATT and CDR2 SNEGSKA (reference sequence). This CDR3 has 16 residues. The DNA of the CDR3 is TGCAGTCCTGGGGGACAGCAACTTCTTGGGAAAAACATTCAGTACTTC. Its translation: CSPGGQQLLGKNIQYF.

This clonotype appeared many times. The genes are TRBV5-1 and TRBJ1-2, with D uncertain. Trimming shortened V by 0 bases and J by 3 bases, and 15 bases separated the two germline ends. Germline CDR1 SGHRS, CDR2 YFSETQ. This CDR3 comprises 16 residues. CDR3 loop: CASSLVANSGDYGYTF. Written as DNA, the CDR3 is TGCGCCAGCAGCTTGGTCGCTAACTCTGGGGACTATGGCTACACCTTC.

This clonotype was observed a few times. The chain is built from TRBV5-5 and TRBJ2-7, with a possible D match to TRBD1 (6 bases). CDR1 is SGHKS and CDR2 is YYEKEE in the germline V gene (reference sequence). The CDR3 is 13 amino acids. Trimming stripped 2 bases from V and 2 bases from J, with 8 bases between. CDR3 residues: CASSFQGTYEQYV. The DNA of the CDR3 is TGTGCCAGCAGCTTTCAGGGGACCTACGAGCAGTACGTC.